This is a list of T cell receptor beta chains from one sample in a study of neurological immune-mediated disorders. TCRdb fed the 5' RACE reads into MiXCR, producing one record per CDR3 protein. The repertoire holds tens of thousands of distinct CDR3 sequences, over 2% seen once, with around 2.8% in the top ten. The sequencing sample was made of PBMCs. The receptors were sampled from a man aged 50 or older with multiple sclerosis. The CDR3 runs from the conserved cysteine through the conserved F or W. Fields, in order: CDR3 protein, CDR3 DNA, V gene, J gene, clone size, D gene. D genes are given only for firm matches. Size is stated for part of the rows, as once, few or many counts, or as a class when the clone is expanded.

CASSQETITGELFF	TGCGCCAGCAGCCAGGAGACCATCACCGGGGAGCTGTTTTTT	TRBV4-3	TRBJ2-2	few	-
CASSSRGTGVHF	TGTGCCAGCAGCTCCCGCGGGACAGGGGTACATTTT	TRBV7-8	TRBJ1-5	many	TRBD1
CASSQGYSYEQYF	TGCGCCAGCAGCCAAGGTTACTCCTACGAGCAGTACTTC	TRBV4-1	TRBJ2-7	many	-
CASSSASQRHEKLFF	TGTGCCAGCAGCTCGGCCTCGCAACGGCATGAAAAACTGTTTTTT	TRBV7-2	TRBJ1-4	many	-
CASSPSSYNEQFF	TGTGCCAGCAGCCCGAGCTCCTACAATGAGCAGTTCTTC	TRBV7-9	TRBJ2-1	many	-
CASSPPGRGSGSPLHF	TGTGCCAGCAGTCCGCCGGGACGCGGCTCGGGTTCACCCCTCCACTTT	TRBV12-3/TRBV12-4	TRBJ1-6	many	-
CASSLLAGSSYNEQFF	TGTGCCAGCAGCTTATTAGCGGGGAGCTCCTACAATGAGCAGTTCTTC	TRBV7-8	TRBJ2-1	many	TRBD2
CSARATGVLTSLYEQYF	TGCAGTGCTAGAGCTACAGGGGTCTTGACTAGCCTGTACGAGCAGTACTTC	TRBV20-1	TRBJ2-7	many	-
CAWSEPNTEAFF	TGTGCCTGGAGCGAACCGAACACTGAAGCTTTCTTT	TRBV30	TRBJ1-1	many	-
CASSATGESEAFF	TGCGCCAGCAGTGCGACAGGGGAATCTGAAGCTTTCTTT	TRBV10-2	TRBJ1-1	few	TRBD1
CASRVSGQKNYEQYF	TGTGCCAGCCGCGTCTCGGGACAGAAAAACTACGAGCAGTACTTC	TRBV6-2/TRBV6-3	TRBJ2-7	many	TRBD1
CASSLQATSTDTQYF	TGCGCCAGCAGCTTGCAAGCGACTAGCACAGATACGCAGTATTTT	TRBV5-1	TRBJ2-3	many	-
CASSSLASTDTQYF	TGTGCCAGCAGTTCGCTAGCGAGCACAGATACGCAGTATTTT	TRBV6-6	TRBJ2-3	many	-
CASSFRENQPQHF	TGTGCCAGCAGTTTTCGAGAAAATCAGCCCCAGCATTTT	TRBV12-3/TRBV12-4	TRBJ1-5	-	-
CSVETGRKNIQYF	TGCAGCGTTGAAACGGGAAGGAAAAACATTCAGTACTTC	TRBV29-1	TRBJ2-4	many	-
CASSSLGGAGAEAFF	TGTGCCAGCAGTTCCCTAGGGGGCGCTGGGGCTGAAGCTTTCTTT	TRBV28	TRBJ1-1	many	TRBD1
CASSHDTDTQYF	TGTGCCAGCAGCCACGACACAGATACGCAGTATTTT	TRBV5-6	TRBJ2-3	many	-
CASSRAGTGGSYEQYF	TGTGCCAGCAGCAGAGCCGGGACAGGGGGCTCCTACGAGCAGTACTTC	TRBV9	TRBJ2-7	few	TRBD1
CASSQDLGTRNNEQFF	TGTGCCAGCAGCCAAGATCTTGGGACTAGAAACAATGAGCAGTTCTTC	TRBV3-1	TRBJ2-1	-	TRBD2
CASSQSQRNEKLFF	TGTGCCAGCAGCCAGTCACAGAGAAATGAAAAACTGTTTTTT	TRBV3-1	TRBJ1-4	many	-